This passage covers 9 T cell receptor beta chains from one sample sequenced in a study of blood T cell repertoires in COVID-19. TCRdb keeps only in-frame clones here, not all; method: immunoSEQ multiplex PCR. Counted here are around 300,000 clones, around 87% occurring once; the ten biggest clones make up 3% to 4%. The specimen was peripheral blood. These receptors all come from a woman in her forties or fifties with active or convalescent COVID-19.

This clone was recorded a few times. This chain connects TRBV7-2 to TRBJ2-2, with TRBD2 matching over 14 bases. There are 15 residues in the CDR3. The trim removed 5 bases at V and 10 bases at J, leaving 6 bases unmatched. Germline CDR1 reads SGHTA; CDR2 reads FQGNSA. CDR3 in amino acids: CASSTTSGGAKELFF. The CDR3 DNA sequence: TGTGCCAGCAGCACGACTAGCGGGGGGGCCAAGGAGCTGTTTTTT.

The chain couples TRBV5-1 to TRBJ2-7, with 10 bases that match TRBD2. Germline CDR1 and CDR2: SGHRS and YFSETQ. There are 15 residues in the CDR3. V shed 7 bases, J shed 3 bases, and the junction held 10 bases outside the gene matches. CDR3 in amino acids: CASHGSLAGDYEQYF. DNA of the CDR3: TGCGCCAGCCATGGAAGTCTAGCGGGGGACTACGAGCAGTACTTC.

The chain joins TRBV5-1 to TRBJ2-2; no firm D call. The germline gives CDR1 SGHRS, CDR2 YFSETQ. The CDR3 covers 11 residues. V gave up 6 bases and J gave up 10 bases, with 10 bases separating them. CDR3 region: CASKRSEELFF. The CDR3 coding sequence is TGCGCCAGCAAGAGGTCCGAGGAGCTGTTTTTT.

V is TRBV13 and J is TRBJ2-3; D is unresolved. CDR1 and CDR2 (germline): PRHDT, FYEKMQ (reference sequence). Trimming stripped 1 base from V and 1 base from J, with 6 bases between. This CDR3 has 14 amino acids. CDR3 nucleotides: TGTGCCAGCAGCTTAGTAGTAGGCACAGATACGCAGTATTTT. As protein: CASSLVVGTDTQYF.

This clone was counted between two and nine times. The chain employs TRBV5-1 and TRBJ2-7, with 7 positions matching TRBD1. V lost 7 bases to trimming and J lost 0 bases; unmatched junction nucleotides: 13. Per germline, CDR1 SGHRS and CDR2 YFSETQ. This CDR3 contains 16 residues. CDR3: CASVPYPGQLSYEQYF. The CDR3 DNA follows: TGCGCCAGCGTACCATATCCGGGACAGCTCTCCTACGAGCAGTACTTC. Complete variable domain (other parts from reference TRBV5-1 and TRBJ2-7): KAGVTQTPRYLIKTRGQQVTLSCSPISGHRSVSWYQQTPGQGLQFLFEYFSETQRNKGNFPGRFSGRQFSNSRSEMNVSTLELGDSALYLCASVPYPGQLSYEQYFGPGTRLTVT.

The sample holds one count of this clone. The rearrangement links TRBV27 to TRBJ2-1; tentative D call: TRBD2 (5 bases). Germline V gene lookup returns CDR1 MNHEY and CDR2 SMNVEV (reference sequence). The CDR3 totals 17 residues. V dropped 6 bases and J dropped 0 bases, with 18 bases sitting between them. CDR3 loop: CASSLERTLSSYNEQFF. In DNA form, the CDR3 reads TGTGCCAGCAGCTTAGAGAGGACTCTAAGCTCCTACAATGAGCAGTTCTTC.

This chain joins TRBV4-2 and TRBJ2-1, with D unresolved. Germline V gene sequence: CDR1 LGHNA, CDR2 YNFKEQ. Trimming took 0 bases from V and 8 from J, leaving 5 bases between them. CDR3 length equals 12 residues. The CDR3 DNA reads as TGTGCCAGCAGCCAAGATGGAGATGAGCAGTTCTTC. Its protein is CASSQDGDEQFF.

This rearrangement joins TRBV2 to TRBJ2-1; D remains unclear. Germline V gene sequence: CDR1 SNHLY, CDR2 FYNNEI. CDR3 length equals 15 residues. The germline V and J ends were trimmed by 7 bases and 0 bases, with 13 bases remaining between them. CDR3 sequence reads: CASIKTEGSYNEQFF. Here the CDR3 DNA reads TGTGCCAGCATTAAGACTGAAGGCTCCTACAATGAGCAGTTCTTC.

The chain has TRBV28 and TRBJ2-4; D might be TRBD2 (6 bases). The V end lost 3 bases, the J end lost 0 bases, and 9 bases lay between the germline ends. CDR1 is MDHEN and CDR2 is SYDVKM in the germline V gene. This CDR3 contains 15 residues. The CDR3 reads CASSLMRGAKNIQYF. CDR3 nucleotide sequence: TGTGCCAGCAGTTTGATGCGGGGAGCCAAAAACATTCAGTACTTC.